This T cell receptor beta chain was obtained from a study of cytomegalovirus exposure and HLA in healthy donors listed by TCRdb under 2017. For the study in its entirety: An earlier analysis of more than 550 of the donors reported over 250 Gb of sequence data and roughly 120 million unique TCR beta sequences obtained from 150 million to 200 million T cells. About 300 gigabases of sequencing data and 70 million to 85 million unique TCR sequences were included in an early release covering several hundred HLA-typed donors. The genetic ancestry cluster associated with self-reported Caucasian donors included about 84% of the 398 genotyped donors. The study was designed to test whether signatures of past pathogen exposure could be identified by cataloging public T cell receptors. Using immunosequencing, the study profiled T cell repertoires from around 670 subjects and related those repertoires to cytomegalovirus serostatus. In addition to the first cohort of 650 to 750 subjects, a separate validation cohort of 120 different subjects was used. To predict cytomegalovirus infection status, the study brought together high-throughput TCR immunosequencing, statistical association of individual TCRs with disease status, and machine learning. To study patterns of TCR occurrence, a later analysis re-analyzed previously published TCR beta repertoires from 666 donors and added high-resolution HLA genotyping. In the later analysis, no new phenotypic data were used to find candidate immune exposures; instead, reliance was placed on TCR beta sequences and their occurrence across donors. To decide whether each TCR beta V gene segment behaved as functional or pseudogenic, an earlier analysis of some 580 of the donors relied on high-throughput TCR beta sequencing. Alongside the repertoire data, information on donor age, sex, ethnicity and CMV serostatus was compiled. Genome-wide SNP genotypes for about three fifths of the roughly 700 donors were used in a later genetic analysis, which treated that subset as a discovery cohort. All discovery cohort repertoires had been generated on a single sequencing platform. HLA typing included class I and class II loci at four-digit resolution. The number of donors typed differed by locus, with 629-630 for A, B, C, DRB1 and DQB1, more than 500 for DQA1, some 570 for DPA1, and some 440 for DPB1. Roughly 5 DR-DQ haplotypes were handled as single units for association and clustering, since linkage in the cohort was strong. Across 300 to 500 genotyped donors of the cohort, an average of about 220,000 unique TCR beta nucleotide sequences per donor were sequenced, and roughly 18% of those sequences were non-productive.

Library prep was done by the immunoSEQ multiplex PCR assay. A mixture of 60 forward primers for TCR Vbeta segments and 13 reverse primers for TCR Jbeta segments was used in the multiplex PCR. Amplification of the CDR3 region of rearranged TCR beta genes was performed with a multiplex PCR assay on genomic DNA. The Illumina HiSeq System was used to sequence the amplified TCR beta libraries as 87-base-pair reads. Concerning the study's data processing: In a later analysis, roughly 80 million unique TCR beta chains were counted across the 690 or so repertoires, and roughly 10 million of these chains were shared by at least two donors. Raw reads were error-corrected and collapsed into unique sequences with a nearest-neighbor algorithm that merged closely related sequences to remove PCR and sequencing errors. V, D and J gene segments were assigned by aligning CDR3 sequences to IMGT reference sequences. For a sequence to be retained, a match of at least six nucleotides to both a V gene segment and a J gene segment was required. Rearrangements were called productive when the CDR3 lacked stop codons and stayed in frame with V and J; all others were non-productive. Following IMGT convention, CDR3 was defined as the stretch from the second conserved V-encoded cysteine to the conserved J-encoded phenylalanine. The earlier analysis of some 540 of the donors excluded any sequence lacking an unambiguous match to a single V gene segment. In an earlier analysis of roughly 600 of the donors, a V segment was called functional when productive rearrangements were above 56.7%, and segregating when the standard deviation between donors exceeded 5%. A statistical classification framework was developed to diagnose cytomegalovirus status using the catalog of TCR beta chain sequences. In a later analysis, TCR nucleotide sequences were compared against IMGT/GENE-DB human TR gene sequences so that V and J genes could be assigned. A later analysis assigned CDR3 sequences and most-parsimonious VDJ recombination scenarios with the TCRdist pipeline. In a later analysis, each TCR beta chain was defined by its CDR3 amino acid sequence together with its V-gene family, and reads lacking a unique V-gene family were excluded. As a way to deal with suspected cross-contamination and a sequencing artifact, a later analysis dropped 592 nucleotide sequences that were highly shared and had low generation probability. For each public chain, a later analysis derived a clonal expansion index from normalized ranks of inferred template counts within each repertoire. Generation probabilities in a later analysis came from a VDJ recombination model fitted to out-of-frame rearrangements, and those results were checked against IGoR. A later analysis scored TCR-TCR, TCR-HLA and TCR-CMV co-occurrence with hypergeometric tests, applying a repertoire-size bias correction to TCR pairs. False discovery rates were estimated in a later analysis by permuting HLA or CMV assignments 20 times. In a later analysis, co-occurring TCRs were grouped using DBSCAN, with TCRdist sequence similarity added in when clustering inside HLA-allele-positive subsets. Co-occurrence clustering excluded repertoires with fewer than 30,000 or more than 120,000 public chains, plus five with anomalous nucleotide sharing. What TCRdb holds here is the immuneACCESS table cut down to in-frame rearrangements. Part of the clones is not present; checked against another copy, under half of the missing clones reflect an unresolved V gene, and the others are unexplained. V and J calls and clone size follow that table, whereas D and trimming were derived from the DNA. The sample includes over 100,000 clones, with 10% observed a single time. Approximately 6.1% of the sample lies in the top ten.

For this chain, trimming is 4 bases at the V end and 7 bases at the J end, and the number of junction bases without a gene match is 9. The CDR3 covers 14 residues, taking in both the cysteine and the phenylalanine. Only the CDR3 region is kept as DNA, spanning 42 bases read in frame from base 1. In the germline V gene, CDR1 corresponds to MDHEN and CDR2 to SYDVKM. Study-level results and caveats: Because counts were too low, 15 or so rarely observed V segments, including chromosome 9 orphons, were excluded from the earlier analysis of 500 to 700 of the donors. Sequencing depth was assumed to be roughly uniform across donors in the presence/absence analyses, though that assumption may not hold. Immune exposure information for the cohort was limited to CMV serostatus. Correlated functional status among segregating V segments might reflect linkage disequilibrium, but an unknown experimental factor could not be ruled out. HLA typing was unavailable for some donors at each locus, so association tests used only the typed subset. When HLA alleles, especially DR and DQ, strongly co-occurred, TCR associations were difficult to assign to individual alleles. In a later genetic analysis, fewer N-insertions in productive TCRs were reported among donors in an Asian-associated ancestry cluster than the roughly 700-donor mean. In a later genetic analysis, a missense DCLRE1C variant was associated with V-gene and J-gene trimming of TCR beta chains, and the association was replicated in an independent cohort. The classifier was reported to diagnose cytomegalovirus status with high specificity and sensitivity in both the original cohort and the validation cohort. Most TCR sequences were observed very rarely across donors, whereas some public TCRs were present in many individuals. This cohort had only TCR beta chains sequenced, and the lack of alpha or paired-chain data limited which features could be detected. Because the 87-base-pair reads could not distinguish some IMGT-functional V segments, including TRBV6-2 and TRBV6-3, those segments were excluded. In vitro tests confirmed that three of the cytomegalovirus-associated TCR beta chains recognize cytomegalovirus antigens. A later analysis reported that several top co-occurrence clusters appeared linked to parvovirus B19, influenza, CMV and Epstein-Barr virus. A group of highly shared sequence variants was considered likely to be a technical artifact of the sequencing pipeline. A further reported finding was that TCR beta sequences accurately predicted the HLA-A and HLA-B alleles for most subjects in the first cohort. In a later analysis, the rate of TCR association differed among HLA loci, with DRB1 alleles having the most associated TCRs and HLA-C alleles having the fewest. Compared with equally common non-associated chains, HLA-associated TCR beta chains in a later analysis were more clonally expanded and had lower generation probabilities. In an earlier analysis of fewer than 750 of the donors, most TCR beta V segments were observed in productive rearrangements about 87% or about 30% of the time, broadly matching IMGT annotations. In a later analysis, most CMV-associated TCR beta chains were found to appear HLA-restricted, with HLA associations seemingly driven largely by CMV exposure. At a false discovery rate of 0.05, a later analysis linked around 15,000 TCR beta sequences to specific HLA alleles. In the study, 150 to 200 TCR beta chains were listed as associated with cytomegalovirus. According to the authors, the approach could potentially be generalized to other disease states and immunological phenotypes.

The cohort was made up of roughly 670 healthy bone marrow donors. At the time of sampling, all cohort members were nominally healthy, though unrecorded immune exposures were likely present. The donor was CMV seropositive and was included in the group of 250 to 300 seropositive cohort members. Every donor gave a peripheral blood sample, and the peripheral blood mononuclear cells from that sample were used for TCR beta sequencing. Genomic DNA was extracted from the blood cell samples with the Qiagen DNeasy Blood Extraction Kit. A word on this clone: The specificity of this receptor is unknown. The record has no base qualities; no much larger clone is one base away.

Recombination connected TRBV28 to TRBJ2-7, and 8 bases in between align with TRBD1. Sequencing input: PBMCs. The source is a man aged 40-50 years in good health and CMV-seropositive. In nucleotides, the sequence is TGTGCCAGCAGTTCGTACAGGGGGTTATCGGAGCAGTACTTC. Its translation reads: CASSSYRGLSEQYF.